Shown below are 20 T cell receptor beta chains from a single sample sequenced in a study of identical twins. From the 5' RACE reads, TCRdb called clonotypes with MiXCR, one entry per CDR3 protein. Among some 590,000 distinct CDR3 sequences listed, 9% to 10% were seen once. This sample was shared with a second study, whose subject was yellow fever vaccine responses in identical twins.

Sequenced sample: PBMCs. These receptors were obtained from a woman between 18 and 30 years old in good health.

This clonotype was observed many times. The V gene is TRBV20-1, the J gene TRBJ1-5, with 7 bases lining up with TRBD1. J was trimmed by 3 bases and V by 6 bases; bases with no gene match: 2. This CDR3 region has 12 residues. Germline CDR1 reads DFQATT; CDR2 reads SNEGSKA (reference sequence). CDR3 coding DNA: TGCAGTGCCAGGGGGTTCAATCAGCCCCAGCATTTT. Protein product: CSARGFNQPQHF.

The chain uses TRBV20-1 and TRBJ2-1; D gene unclear. This CDR3 contains 12 residues. CDR1 DFQATT and CDR2 SNEGSKA come from the germline V gene (reference sequence). Trimming left V 0 bases short and J 5 bases short, with 5 bases between. The CDR3 region is CSARELNNEQFF. The CDR3 nucleotides are TGCAGTGCTAGAGAACTGAACAATGAGCAGTTCTTC.

This clonotype was detected many times. CDR3 sequence reads: CASSYSRGFGELFF. CDR3 bases: TGTGCCAGCAGTTACTCTCGGGGGTTCGGGGAGCTGTTTTTT. V and J are TRBV6-2 or TRBV6-3 and TRBJ2-2; perhaps TRBD2 as D (6 bases). The germline gives CDR1 MNHEY, CDR2 SVGEGT. The V and J ends lost 0 bases and 7 bases respectively, with 9 bases between them. The length of the CDR3 is 14 residues.

This clonotype was counted at least ten times. The chain couples TRBV2 to TRBJ1-2, with 10 bases matching TRBD1. CDR3 length: 18 residues. In germline, CDR1 is SNHLY, CDR2 FYNNEI. Losses at the gene ends were 6 bases for V and 7 bases for J; bases not matched to a gene: 20. Here the CDR3 DNA reads TGTGCCAGCAGAGCGGAACCGGGACAGGGGAAGAGCATTCTTGGCTACACCTTC. This codes for CASRAEPGQGKSILGYTF.

V is TRBV20-1 and J is TRBJ2-5, with TRBD2 identical over 8 bases. The CDR3 is 15 amino acids. Germline V CDR1 and CDR2: DFQATT, SNEGSKA (reference sequence). The junction had 10 bases not matched to a gene; V was cut back by 6 bases and J by 1 base. The CDR3, as DNA: TGCAGTGCACCCATCGGGGGGGGGGCCCAAGAGACCCAGTACTTC. Protein: CSAPIGGGAQETQYF.

The chain has TRBV12-3 or TRBV12-4 and TRBJ1-1; the match to TRBD1 covers 8 bases. This CDR3 spans 15 amino acids. The V and J ends lost 6 bases and 1 base, in that order; junction bases with no gene match: 7. The CDR3 coding sequence is TGTGCCAGCAGAAACCATCAGGGGGCGAACACTGAAGCTTTCTTT. It is translated as CASRNHQGANTEAFF.

Note on this clonotype: Being one base from a much bigger clone, this may be a read error. V is TRBV2 and J is TRBJ2-1; 11 nucleotides line up with TRBD2. The germline CDR1 and CDR2 sequences are SNHLY and FYNNEI. The CDR3 has 18 amino acids. Here the CDR3 DNA reads TGTGCCATCAGTTTAAGCCCTTCGTGGGGACTAGCGGCACATGAGCAGTTCTTC. Amino acid sequence: CAISLSPSWGLAAHEQFF. The full variable domain, with the rest looked up from reference TRBV2 and TRBJ2-1, is EPEVTQTPSHQVTQMGQEVILRCVPISNHLYFYWYRQILGQKVEFLVSFYNNEISEKSEIFDDQFSVERPDGSNFTLKIRSTKLEDSAMYFCAISLSPSWGLAAHEQFFGPGTRLTVL.

This clonotype was picked up a small number of times. This chain uses TRBV6-6 with TRBJ2-3; D is undetermined. Trimming removed 2 bases from V and 3 bases from J, with 6 bases in between. The CDR3 sequence is 13 residues long. Per the germline V gene, CDR1 is MNHNY and CDR2 is SVGAGI (reference sequence). For the CDR3, the DNA is TGTGCCAGCAGTTACAGGGATACAGATACGCAGTATTTT. Its protein is CASSYRDTDTQYF.

This clonotype was observed a few times. The chain joins TRBV6-2 or TRBV6-3 to TRBJ2-2; D may be TRBD2 (7 bases). This CDR3 comprises 15 residues. Germline CDR1 reads MNHEY; CDR2 reads SVGEGT. The V and J ends lost 7 bases and 3 bases respectively, with 15 bases between them. Here the CDR3 DNA reads TGTGCCAGCAACAACCGGGGGGCGGACACCGGGGAGCTGTTTTTT. The encoded protein is CASNNRGADTGELFF.

The chain couples TRBV20-1 to TRBJ2-3, with a tentative D call TRBD2 (6 bases). The V end lost 3 bases, the J end lost 4 bases, and 17 bases lay between the germline ends. The germline V gene encodes CDR1 DFQATT and CDR2 SNEGSKA (reference sequence). This CDR3 has 15 residues. CDR3 sequence reads: CSARFLVGGSDTQYF. CDR3 DNA: TGCAGTGCTAGGTTTTTAGTGGGGGGTTCAGATACGCAGTATTTT.

The table lists this clonotype with a few counts. The chain's CDR3 is CASSRSGLADPYEQYF. The CDR3 bases are TGTGCCAGCAGCCGATCGGGACTAGCGGACCCCTACGAGCAGTACTTC. V is TRBV7-2 and J is TRBJ2-7; 11 positions agree with TRBD2. The V gene's germline CDR1 is SGHTA and CDR2 FQGNSA. The CDR3 contains 16 residues. Trimming cost V 5 bases and J 2 bases; bases outside gene matches: 8.

This chain joins TRBV27 and TRBJ2-3, with 12 bases aligning to TRBD2. V trimming: 6 bases; J trimming: 6 bases; junction bases outside the gene matches: 7. Germline lookup yields CDR1 MNHEY and CDR2 SMNVEV (reference sequence). The CDR3 spans 15 residues. CDR3 DNA: TGTGCCAGCAGATCTAGCGGGGGGGTTCGTGATACGCAGTATTTT. Protein product: CASRSSGGVRDTQYF.

This clonotype has at least ten counts. CDR3: CASSLRLAGGPNTGELFF. The CDR3 DNA reads as TGTGCCAGCAGCTTAAGGCTAGCGGGGGGGCCGAACACCGGGGAGCTGTTTTTT. The chain is built from TRBV7-8 and TRBJ2-2; 12 bases are shared with TRBD2. Germline trimming cut 2 bases from V and 0 bases from J; bases unmatched to any gene: 4. This CDR3 is 18 amino acids long. Germline V gene lookup returns CDR1 SGHVS and CDR2 FQNEAQ.

This clonotype was detected many times. The rearrangement uses TRBV4-1 and TRBJ2-7, with 9 bases that match TRBD1. There are 21 residues in the CDR3. Germline V lookup: CDR1 MGHRA, CDR2 YSYEKL. The V gene end was trimmed by 2 bases and the J gene end by 0 bases; junction bases not matched to a gene: 20. The CDR3: CASSQKYSGQGTTDYSYEQYF. DNA of the CDR3: TGCGCCAGCAGCCAAAAGTACTCAGGACAGGGGACTACAGATTACTCCTACGAGCAGTACTTC.

This clonotype came up a few times. This chain uses TRBV29-1 with TRBJ2-7, with D hard to call. CDR3 length: 13 amino acids. Trimming stripped 3 bases from V and 2 bases from J, with 11 bases between. Germline loops: CDR1 SQVTM, CDR2 ANQGSEA. The CDR3 region has the DNA TGCAGCGTTGAGTCGCCCGATGCCTACGAGCAGTACTTC. Residues: CSVESPDAYEQYF.

This clonotype was counted a few times. The genes are TRBV12-3 or TRBV12-4 and TRBJ2-3, with no clear D. Trimming left V 8 bases short and J 7 bases short, with 22 bases between. CDR3 length equals 15 residues. The CDR3 loop is CASGLFASLRNTQYF. The DNA for the CDR3 is TGTGCCAGCGGTCTGTTTGCGTCACTTCGAAATACGCAGTATTTT.

This clonotype was recorded at least ten times. This sequence joins TRBV6-2 or TRBV6-3 and TRBJ1-2; D not certain. This CDR3 comprises 11 residues. Germline CDR1 is MNHEY and CDR2 is SVGEGT. The ends were cut back, 5 bases at V and 8 bases at J, with 9 bases in the middle. This CDR3 is CASSDGGGYTF. As DNA, the CDR3 is TGTGCCAGCAGTGACGGTGGGGGCTACACCTTC.

This clonotype was seen more than once but under ten times. The chain couples TRBV20-1 to TRBJ1-1; 7 bases map to TRBD1. Germline trimming cut 6 bases from V and 3 bases from J; bases unmatched to any gene: 10. The CDR3 totals 14 residues. Germline values: CDR1 DFQATT, CDR2 SNEGSKA (reference sequence). This chain's CDR3 is CSARGGLRDTEAFF. The CDR3 coding sequence is TGCAGTGCCAGGGGGGGATTGAGGGACACTGAAGCTTTCTTT.

The table lists this clonotype with many counts. This chain links TRBV5-1 with TRBJ2-2; D possibly corresponds to TRBD1 (6 bases). CDR1 is SGHRS and CDR2 is YFSETQ in the germline V gene. Trimming stripped 4 bases from V and 6 bases from J, with 16 bases between. CDR3 length: 15 residues. The CDR3 bases are TGCGCCAGCAGCCCTAAAACAGGGATTCCCGGGGAGCTGTTTTTT. Translated, it gives CASSPKTGIPGELFF.

The chain uses TRBV7-6 and TRBJ2-2; D is unresolved. Germline V gene sequence: CDR1 SGHVS, CDR2 FNYEAQ. CDR3 length: 16 residues. The V gene lost 5 bases and the J gene lost 0 bases, with 13 bases spanning the gap. For the CDR3, the DNA is TGTGCCAGCAGCCCCCAACTGGCTTCGAACACCGGGGAGCTGTTTTTT. Translation: CASSPQLASNTGELFF. Based on the CDR3 plus reference TRBV7-6 and TRBJ2-2, the full variable domain is GAGVSQSPRYKVTKRGQDVALRCDPISGHVSLYWYRQALGQGPEFLTYFNYEAQQDKSGLPNDRFSAERPEGSISTLTIQRTEQRDSAMYRCASSPQLASNTGELFFGEGSRLTVL.